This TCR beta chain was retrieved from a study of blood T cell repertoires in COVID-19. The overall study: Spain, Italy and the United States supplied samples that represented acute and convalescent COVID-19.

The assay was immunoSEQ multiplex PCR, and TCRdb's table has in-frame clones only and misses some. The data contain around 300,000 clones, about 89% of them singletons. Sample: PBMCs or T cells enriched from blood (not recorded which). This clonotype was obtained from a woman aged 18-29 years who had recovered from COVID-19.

CDR3 sequence: CASSIWGGGNQPQHF. The CDR3 DNA is TGTGCCAGTAGTATATGGGGGGGAGGGAATCAGCCCCAGCATTTT. The genes are TRBV19 and TRBJ1-5, with D maybe TRBD1 (5 bases). Trimming shortened V by 2 bases and J by 4 bases, and 12 bases separated the two germline ends. CDR1 LNHDA and CDR2 SQIVND come from the germline V gene (reference sequence). The CDR3 runs 15 residues.